This T cell receptor beta chain was identified in a study of early T cells in non-severe SARS-CoV-2 infection. For the study at large: RNA in bulk from unsorted whole blood was sequenced, and chains were unpaired. Findings and caveats of the study: Matches to VDJdb favored anti-spike CD8 responses and missed private and CD4 specificities.

Individual cDNA molecules received unique molecular identifiers. TCRdb redid the calling of the 5' RACE reads with MiXCR, one entry per CDR3 protein. This table holds roughly 88,000 distinct CDR3 sequences, 14% found once. Worth noting for this clonotype: Its antigen is unknown.

This receptor was identified in an adult who was a healthcare worker with PCR-confirmed SARS-CoV-2 infection or an uninfected control (not recorded which). Material: whole blood.

The CDR3 bases are TGTGCCAACCAAAGGGCGGACAGGTCCTACAATGAGCAGTTCTTC. It yields the protein CANQRADRSYNEQFF. The rearrangement joins TRBV25-1 to TRBJ2-1, with 7 bases lining up with TRBD1. The CDR3 spans 15 residues. The germline V gene encodes CDR1 MGHDK and CDR2 SYGVNS. Losses at the gene ends were 10 bases for V and 1 base for J; bases not matched to a gene: 10.